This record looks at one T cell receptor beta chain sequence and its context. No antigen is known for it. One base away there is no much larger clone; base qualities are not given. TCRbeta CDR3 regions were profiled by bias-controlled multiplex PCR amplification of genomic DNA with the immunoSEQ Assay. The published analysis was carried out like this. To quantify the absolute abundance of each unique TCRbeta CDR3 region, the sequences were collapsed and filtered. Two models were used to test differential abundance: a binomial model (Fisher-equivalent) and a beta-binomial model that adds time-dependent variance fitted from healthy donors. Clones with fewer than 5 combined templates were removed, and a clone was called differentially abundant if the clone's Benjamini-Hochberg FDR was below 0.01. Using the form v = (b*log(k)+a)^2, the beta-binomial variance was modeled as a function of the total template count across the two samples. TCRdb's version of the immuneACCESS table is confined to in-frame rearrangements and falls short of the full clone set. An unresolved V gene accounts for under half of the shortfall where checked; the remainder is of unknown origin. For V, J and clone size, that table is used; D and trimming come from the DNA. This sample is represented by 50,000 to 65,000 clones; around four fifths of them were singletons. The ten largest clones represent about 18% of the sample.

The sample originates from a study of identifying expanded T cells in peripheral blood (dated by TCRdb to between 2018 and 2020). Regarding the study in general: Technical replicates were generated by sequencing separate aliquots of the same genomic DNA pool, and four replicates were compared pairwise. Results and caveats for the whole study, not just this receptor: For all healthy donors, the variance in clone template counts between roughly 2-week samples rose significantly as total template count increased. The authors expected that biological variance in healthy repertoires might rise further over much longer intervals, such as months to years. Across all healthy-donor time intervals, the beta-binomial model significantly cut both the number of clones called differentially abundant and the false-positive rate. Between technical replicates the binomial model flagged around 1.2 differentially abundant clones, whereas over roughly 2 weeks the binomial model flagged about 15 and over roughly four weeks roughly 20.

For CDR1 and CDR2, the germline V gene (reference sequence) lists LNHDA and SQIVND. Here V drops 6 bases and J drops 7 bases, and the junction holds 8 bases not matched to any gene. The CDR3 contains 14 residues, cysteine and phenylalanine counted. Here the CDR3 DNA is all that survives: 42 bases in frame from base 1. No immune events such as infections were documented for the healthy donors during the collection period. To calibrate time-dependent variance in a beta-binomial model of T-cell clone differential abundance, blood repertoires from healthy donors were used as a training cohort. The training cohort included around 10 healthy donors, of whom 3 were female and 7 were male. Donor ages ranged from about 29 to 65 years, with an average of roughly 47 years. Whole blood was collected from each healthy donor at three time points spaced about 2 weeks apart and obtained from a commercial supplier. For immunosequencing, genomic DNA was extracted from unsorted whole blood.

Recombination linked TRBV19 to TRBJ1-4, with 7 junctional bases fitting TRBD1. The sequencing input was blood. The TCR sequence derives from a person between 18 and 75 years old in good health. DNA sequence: TGTGCCAGTAGCGACAGGGCAAGGAGTGAAAAACTGTTTTTT. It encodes CASSDRARSEKLFF.